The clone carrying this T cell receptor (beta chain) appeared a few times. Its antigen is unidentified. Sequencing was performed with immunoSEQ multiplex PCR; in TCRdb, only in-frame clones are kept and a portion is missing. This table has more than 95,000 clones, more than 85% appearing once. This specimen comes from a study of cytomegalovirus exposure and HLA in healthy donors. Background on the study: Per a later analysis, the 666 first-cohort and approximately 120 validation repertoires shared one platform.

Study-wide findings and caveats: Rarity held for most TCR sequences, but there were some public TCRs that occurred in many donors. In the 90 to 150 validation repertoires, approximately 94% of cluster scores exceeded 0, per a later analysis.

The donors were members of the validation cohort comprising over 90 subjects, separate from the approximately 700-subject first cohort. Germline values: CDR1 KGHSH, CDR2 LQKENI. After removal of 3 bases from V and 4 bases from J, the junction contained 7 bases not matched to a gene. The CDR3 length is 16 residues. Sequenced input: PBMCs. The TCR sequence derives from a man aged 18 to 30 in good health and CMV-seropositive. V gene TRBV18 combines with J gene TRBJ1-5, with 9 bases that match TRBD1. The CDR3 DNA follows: TGTGCCAGCTCACCGGGGCCGGGACAGGGTAATCAGCCCCAGCATTTT. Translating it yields CASSPGPGQGNQPQHF.